This TCR beta chain appears in the sequencing data of a study of T cell clones after liver transplantation. At the level of the study: TCRbeta sequencing after a pre-transplant mixed lymphocyte reaction identified graft-donor-reactive clones, later tracked in post-transplant blood.

Clones were read by immunoSEQ multiplex PCR, and TCRdb kept only the in-frame ones, dropping some. The sample includes about 51,000 clones, 70% to 90% of them seen just once. This clone was seen a few times. The trim removed 5 bases at V and 4 bases at J, leaving 10 bases unmatched. CDR3 length equals 16 residues. CDR1 is SNHLY, CDR2 FYNNEI, per germline. This clonotype was obtained from a human patient who received a liver transplant. Among the T cells, some may be from the graft donor. Specimen: CD8+ T cells from blood, collected 12 months after liver transplant. The chain carries TRBV2 and TRBJ2-7; TRBD1 matches 11 bases. The CDR3 sequence: CASSPTSGTGGYEQYF. The DNA for the CDR3 is TGTGCCAGCAGTCCAACCTCCGGGACAGGGGGATACGAGCAGTACTTC.